This T cell receptor beta chain was recorded in a study of neurological immune-mediated disorders. Each TCR transcript was tagged with a 10-nucleotide random UMI during 5'RACE. The authors obtained over 200 million TCR-beta sequences from 15-18 subjects per sequencing run. TCRdb re-analysed the 5' RACE reads in MiXCR, keeping a single row per CDR3 protein. This table holds more than 50,000 distinct CDR3 sequences, about an eighth found once. Trimming shortened V by 8 bases and J by 7 bases, and 18 bases separated the two germline ends. Germline CDR1 MNHNY, CDR2 SVGAGI (reference sequence). The CDR3 contains 13 residues.

The chain couples TRBV6-6 to TRBJ2-7, with D unclear. Sequenced material: PBMCs. The sequence was collected from a man in his 60s in good health. DNA of the CDR3: TGTGCCAGCGACGGTAAATGGGTTTCTGAGCAGTACTTC. Translating gives CASDGKWVSEQYF.